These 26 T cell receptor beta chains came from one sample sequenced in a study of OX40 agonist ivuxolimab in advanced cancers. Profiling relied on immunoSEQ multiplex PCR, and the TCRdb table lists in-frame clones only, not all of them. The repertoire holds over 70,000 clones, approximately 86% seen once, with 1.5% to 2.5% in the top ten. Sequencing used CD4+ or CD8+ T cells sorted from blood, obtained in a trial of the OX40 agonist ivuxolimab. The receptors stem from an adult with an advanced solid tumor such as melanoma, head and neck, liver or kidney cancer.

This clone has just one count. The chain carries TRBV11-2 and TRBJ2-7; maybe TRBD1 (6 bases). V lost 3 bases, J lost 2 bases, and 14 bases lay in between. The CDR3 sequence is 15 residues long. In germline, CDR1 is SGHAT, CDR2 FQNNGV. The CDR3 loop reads CASSLESNRAYEQYF. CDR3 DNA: TGTGCCAGCAGCTTGGAGTCCAACAGGGCCTACGAGCAGTACTTC.

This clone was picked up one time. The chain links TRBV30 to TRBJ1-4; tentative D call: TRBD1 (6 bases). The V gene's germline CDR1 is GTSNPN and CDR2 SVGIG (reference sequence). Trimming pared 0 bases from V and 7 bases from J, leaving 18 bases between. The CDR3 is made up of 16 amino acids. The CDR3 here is CAWSVGGGGFGEKLFF. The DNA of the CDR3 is TGTGCCTGGAGTGTAGGGGGTGGGGGTTTTGGTGAAAAACTGTTTTTT.

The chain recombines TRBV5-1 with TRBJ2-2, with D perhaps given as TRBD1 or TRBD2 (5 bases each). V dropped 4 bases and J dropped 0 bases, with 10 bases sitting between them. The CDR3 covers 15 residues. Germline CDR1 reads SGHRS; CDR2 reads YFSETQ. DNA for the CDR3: TGCGCCAGCAGCATGGGACGATCGAACACCGGGGAGCTGTTTTTT. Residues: CASSMGRSNTGELFF.

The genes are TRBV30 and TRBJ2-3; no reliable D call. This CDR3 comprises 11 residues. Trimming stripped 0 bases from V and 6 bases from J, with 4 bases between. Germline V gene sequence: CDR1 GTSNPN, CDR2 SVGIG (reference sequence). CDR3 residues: CAWSVVDTQYF. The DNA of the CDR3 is TGTGCCTGGAGTGTTGTGGATACGCAGTATTTT.

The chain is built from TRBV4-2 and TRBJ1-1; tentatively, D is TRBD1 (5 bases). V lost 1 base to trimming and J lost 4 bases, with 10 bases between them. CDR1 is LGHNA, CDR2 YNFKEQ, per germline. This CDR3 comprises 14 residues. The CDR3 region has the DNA TGTGCCAGCAGCCAAGTCGGGGGGACCACTGAAGCTTTCTTT. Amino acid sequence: CASSQVGGTTEAFF.

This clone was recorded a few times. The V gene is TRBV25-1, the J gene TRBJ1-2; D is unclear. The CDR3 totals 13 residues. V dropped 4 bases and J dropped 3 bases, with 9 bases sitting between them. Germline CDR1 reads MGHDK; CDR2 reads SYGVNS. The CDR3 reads CASSARGYYGYTF. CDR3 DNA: TGTGCCAGCAGTGCACGAGGATACTATGGCTACACCTTC.

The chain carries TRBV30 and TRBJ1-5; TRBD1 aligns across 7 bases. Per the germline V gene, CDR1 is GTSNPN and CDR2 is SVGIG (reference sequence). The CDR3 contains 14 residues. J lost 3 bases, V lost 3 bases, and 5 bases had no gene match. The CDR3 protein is CAWSEGQPNQPQHF. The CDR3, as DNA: TGTGCCTGGAGCGAGGGACAGCCCAATCAGCCCCAGCATTTT.

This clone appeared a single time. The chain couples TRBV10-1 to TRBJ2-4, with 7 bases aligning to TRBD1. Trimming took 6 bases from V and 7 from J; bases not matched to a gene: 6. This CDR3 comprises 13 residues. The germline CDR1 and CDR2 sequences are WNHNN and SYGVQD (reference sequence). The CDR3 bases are TGCGCCAGCAGCGTGACAGGGAGTAACATTCAGTACTTC. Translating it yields CASSVTGSNIQYF.

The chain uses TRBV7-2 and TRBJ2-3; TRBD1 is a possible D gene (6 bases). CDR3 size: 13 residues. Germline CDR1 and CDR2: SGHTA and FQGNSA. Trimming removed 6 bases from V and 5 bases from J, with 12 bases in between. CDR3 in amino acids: CASSSTTGDTQYF. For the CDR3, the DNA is TGTGCCAGCAGTTCCACGACAGGAGATACGCAGTATTTT.

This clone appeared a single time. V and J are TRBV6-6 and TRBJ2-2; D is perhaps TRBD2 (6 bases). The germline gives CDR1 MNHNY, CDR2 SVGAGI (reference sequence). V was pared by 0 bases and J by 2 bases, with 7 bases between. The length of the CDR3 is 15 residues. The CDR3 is CASSYSGGNTGELFF. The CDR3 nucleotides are TGTGCCAGCAGTTACTCGGGGGGAAACACCGGGGAGCTGTTTTTT.

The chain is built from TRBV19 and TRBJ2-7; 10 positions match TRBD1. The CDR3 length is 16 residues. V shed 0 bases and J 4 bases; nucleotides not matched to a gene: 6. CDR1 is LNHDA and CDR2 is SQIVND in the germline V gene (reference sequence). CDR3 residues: CASSIDSGTGAYEQYF. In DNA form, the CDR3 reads TGTGCCAGTAGTATAGATTCTGGGACAGGGGCATACGAGCAGTACTTC.

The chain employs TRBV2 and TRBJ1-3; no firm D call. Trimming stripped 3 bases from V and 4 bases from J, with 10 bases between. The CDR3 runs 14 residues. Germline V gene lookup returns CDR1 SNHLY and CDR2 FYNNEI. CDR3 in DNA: TGTGCCAGCAGTGATGCCGGGGTCGGAAACACCATATATTTT. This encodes CASSDAGVGNTIYF.

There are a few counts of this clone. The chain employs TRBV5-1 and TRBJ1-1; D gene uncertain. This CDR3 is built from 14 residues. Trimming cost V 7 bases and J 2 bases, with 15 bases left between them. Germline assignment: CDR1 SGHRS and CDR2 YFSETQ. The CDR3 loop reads CASSPATSNTEAFF. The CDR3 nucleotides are TGCGCCAGCTCCCCGGCTACGAGTAACACTGAAGCTTTCTTT.

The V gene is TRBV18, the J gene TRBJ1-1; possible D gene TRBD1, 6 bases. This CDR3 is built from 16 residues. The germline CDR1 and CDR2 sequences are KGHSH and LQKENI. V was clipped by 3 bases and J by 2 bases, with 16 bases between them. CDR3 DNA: TGTGCCAGCTCACCCCGGGGGCCAAATTCTAACACTGAAGCTTTCTTT. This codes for CASSPRGPNSNTEAFF.

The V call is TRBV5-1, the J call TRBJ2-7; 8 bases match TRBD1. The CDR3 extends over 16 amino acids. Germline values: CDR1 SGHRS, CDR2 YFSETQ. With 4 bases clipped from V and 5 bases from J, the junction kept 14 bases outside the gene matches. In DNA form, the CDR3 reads TGCGCCAGCAGCCGGGAGTCCCGGACAGGGCTCGACGAGCAGTACTTC. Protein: CASSRESRTGLDEQYF.

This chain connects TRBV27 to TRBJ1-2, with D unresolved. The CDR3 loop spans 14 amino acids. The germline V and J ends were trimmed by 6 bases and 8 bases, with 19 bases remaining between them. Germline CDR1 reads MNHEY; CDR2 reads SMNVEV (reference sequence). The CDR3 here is CASSPQSDGRGYTF. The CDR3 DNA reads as TGTGCCAGCAGCCCCCAGAGCGACGGACGGGGCTACACCTTC.

The DNA of the CDR3 is TGCAGTGTGCAGGGGCGGAATGAGCAGTTCTTC. Translated: CSVQGRNEQFF. The chain has TRBV20-1 and TRBJ2-1, with TRBD1 as a possible D gene (6 bases). The CDR3 has 11 amino acids. Germline values: CDR1 DFQATT, CDR2 SNEGSKA (reference sequence). The V end was cut by 7 bases, the J end by 7 bases, with 11 bases between.

CDR3 sequence: CASSVGERPNTGELFF. The CDR3 coding sequence is TGTGCCAGCAGCGTCGGTGAGCGCCCGAACACCGGGGAGCTGTTTTTT. V usage is TRBV9 and J usage is TRBJ2-2; the D is unclear. The CDR3 spans 16 residues. V was trimmed by 2 bases and J by 0 bases, leaving 11 bases between them. Germline V CDR1 and CDR2: SGDLS, YYNGEE.

The CDR3 region has the DNA TGTGCCAGCAGTATAGTAGGGAATAATTCACCCCTCCACTTT. It specifies CASSIVGNNSPLHF. This chain connects TRBV28 to TRBJ1-6; the D is unclear. CDR1 is MDHEN and CDR2 is SYDVKM in the germline V gene. Trimming cost V 5 bases and J 5 bases, with 10 bases left between them. This CDR3 is built from 14 residues.

CDR3 sequence (DNA): TGTGCCAGCAGGGAACAGGGAAGCAATCAGCCCCAGCATTTT. Its translation is CASREQGSNQPQHF. The V gene is TRBV28, the J gene TRBJ1-5, with D possibly being TRBD1 (6 bases). Trimming left V 6 bases short and J 1 base short, with 10 bases between. The CDR3 totals 14 residues. CDR1 and CDR2 from the germline V gene are MDHEN and SYDVKM.

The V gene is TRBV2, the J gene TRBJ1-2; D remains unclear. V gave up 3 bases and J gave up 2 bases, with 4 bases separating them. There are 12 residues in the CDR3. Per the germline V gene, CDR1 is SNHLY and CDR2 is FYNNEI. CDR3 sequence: CASSEGNYGYTF. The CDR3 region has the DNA TGTGCCAGCAGTGAGGGAAACTATGGCTACACCTTC.

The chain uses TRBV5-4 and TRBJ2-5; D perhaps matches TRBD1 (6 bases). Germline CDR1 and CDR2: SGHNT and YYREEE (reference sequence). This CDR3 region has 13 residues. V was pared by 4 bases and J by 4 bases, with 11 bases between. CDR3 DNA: TGTGCCAGCAGCCTCCAGGGGAGAGAGACCCAGTACTTC. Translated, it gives CASSLQGRETQYF.

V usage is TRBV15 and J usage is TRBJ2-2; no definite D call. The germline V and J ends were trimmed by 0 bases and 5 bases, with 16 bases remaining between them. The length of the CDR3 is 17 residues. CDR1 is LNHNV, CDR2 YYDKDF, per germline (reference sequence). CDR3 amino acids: CATSRDSGELGTGELFF. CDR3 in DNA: TGTGCCACCAGCAGAGATAGTGGGGAATTGGGGACCGGGGAGCTGTTTTTT.

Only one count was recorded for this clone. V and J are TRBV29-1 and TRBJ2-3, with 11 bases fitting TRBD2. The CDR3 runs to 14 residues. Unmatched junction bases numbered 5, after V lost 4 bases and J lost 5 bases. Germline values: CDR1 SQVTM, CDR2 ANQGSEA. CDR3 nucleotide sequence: TGCAGCGTTGCCCGGACTAGCGGGCGAGATACGCAGTATTTT. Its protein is CSVARTSGRDTQYF.

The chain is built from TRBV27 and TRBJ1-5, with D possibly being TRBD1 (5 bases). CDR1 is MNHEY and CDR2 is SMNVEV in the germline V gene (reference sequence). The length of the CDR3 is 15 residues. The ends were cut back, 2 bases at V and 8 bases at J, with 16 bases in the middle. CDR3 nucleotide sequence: TGTGCCAGCAGTTTAGGCCAATCCGGGGGGGAGCCCCAGCATTTT. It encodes CASSLGQSGGEPQHF.

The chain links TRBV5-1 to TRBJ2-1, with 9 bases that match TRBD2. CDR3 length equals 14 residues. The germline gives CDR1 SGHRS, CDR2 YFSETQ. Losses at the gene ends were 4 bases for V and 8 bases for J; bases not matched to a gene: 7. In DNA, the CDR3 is TGCGCCAGCAGCGATAGCGGGGGCAGCTATGAGCAGTTCTTC. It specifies CASSDSGGSYEQFF. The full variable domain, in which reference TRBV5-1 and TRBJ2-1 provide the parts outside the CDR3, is KAGVTQTPRYLIKTRGQQVTLSCSPISGHRSVSWYQQTPGQGLQFLFEYFSETQRNKGNFPGRFSGRQFSNSRSEMNVSTLELGDSALYLCASSDSGGSYEQFFGPGTRLTVL.